This TCR beta chain was identified during a study of blood T cell repertoires in COVID-19. Study details: Collection of acute and convalescent COVID-19 samples took place in the United States, Italy and Spain. PBMCs, B-cell-depleted T cells, or T cells were the source of the cDNA or gDNA that made up the material.

In the authors' workflow: Using reference gene primer amplification, nucleated cell counts were estimated. Sequencing was performed with immunoSEQ multiplex PCR; in TCRdb, only in-frame clones are kept and a portion is missing. V and J calls and clone size follow that table, whereas D and trimming were derived from the DNA. The sample yields around 200,000 clones, 80% to 90% seen once. Specimen: peripheral blood. This clonotype originated in a man in his 70s with active or convalescent COVID-19.

CDR3 protein: CASSHLRTATNEKLFF. CDR3 DNA sequence: TGCGCCAGCAGCCACCTCCGGACAGCAACTAATGAAAAACTGTTTTTT. The chain links TRBV4-3 to TRBJ1-4; possibly TRBD1 for D (6 bases). Trimming removed 3 bases at V and 0 bases at J, with 11 bases between. This CDR3 contains 16 residues. CDR1 LGHNA and CDR2 YSLEER come from the germline V gene.